The 11 T cell receptor beta chains below were found in one sample sequenced in a study of immune evolution from preneoplasia to lung adenocarcinoma. Here immunoSEQ multiplex PCR was the method, and the copy in TCRdb shows in-frame clones only, minus some. This table has thousands of clones, around three quarters appearing once. Sequencing input: FFPE invasive lung adenocarcinoma tissue. The receptors stem from a person between 35 and 49 years old with lung adenocarcinoma.

V and J are TRBV9 and TRBJ1-1, with a possible D match to TRBD1 (5 bases). Trimming removed 1 base at V and 1 base at J, with 8 bases between. From germline, CDR1 is SGDLS and CDR2 YYNGEE. The CDR3 is made up of 14 amino acids. This CDR3 reads CASSVNTGNTEAFF. The DNA for the CDR3 is TGTGCCAGCAGCGTAAACACAGGGAACACTGAAGCTTTCTTT.

V is TRBV5-6 and J is TRBJ2-3, with D tentatively TRBD2 (6 bases). The CDR3 loop spans 15 amino acids. In germline, CDR1 is SGHDT, CDR2 YYEEEE. Deletions cut 4 bases from V and 5 bases from J, with 17 bases between. This CDR3 is CASSIWDWRKDTQYF. The CDR3 coding sequence is TGTGCCAGCAGCATCTGGGACTGGAGGAAAGATACGCAGTATTTT. Combining the CDR3 with reference TRBV5-6 and TRBJ2-3 gives the whole variable domain DAGVTQSPTHLIKTRGQQVTLRCSPKSGHDTVSWYQQALGQGPQFIFQYYEEEERQRGNFPDRFSGHQFPNYSSELNVNALLLGDSALYLCASSIWDWRKDTQYFGPGTRLTVL.

Comments on this clone: The same CDR3 can be traced to other DNA sequences in this sample. This chain joins TRBV9 and TRBJ2-2; D may be TRBD1 (6 bases). Trimming took 2 bases from V and 1 from J, leaving 6 bases between them. The CDR3 loop spans 14 amino acids. The V gene's germline CDR1 is SGDLS and CDR2 YYNGEE. CDR3 DNA: TGTGCCAGCAGCGTGACAGGGAACACCGGGGAGCTGTTTTTT. Translation gives CASSVTGNTGELFF.

Only a few counts were recorded for this clone. The rearrangement links TRBV18 to TRBJ1-1; TRBD1 aligns across 12 bases. The germline V gene encodes CDR1 KGHSH and CDR2 LQKENI. V lost 3 bases and J lost 4; bases outside the gene matches: 6. This CDR3 is 16 amino acids long. The DNA for the CDR3 is TGTGCCAGCTCACCGGGACAGGGGGCTTTAGGCACTGAAGCTTTCTTT. Translated, it gives CASSPGQGALGTEAFF.

The chain joins TRBV5-1 to TRBJ1-2, with a tentative D call TRBD1 (6 bases). The germline V gene has CDR1 SGHRS and CDR2 YFSETQ. V lost 4 bases, J lost 0 bases, and 13 bases lay in between. This CDR3 is built from 15 residues. The CDR3 bases are TGCGCCAGCAGCCTCCCCGGGGGCTCTAACTATGGCTACACCTTC. Translating gives CASSLPGGSNYGYTF. Combining the CDR3 with reference TRBV5-1 and TRBJ1-2 gives the whole variable domain KAGVTQTPRYLIKTRGQQVTLSCSPISGHRSVSWYQQTPGQGLQFLFEYFSETQRNKGNFPGRFSGRQFSNSRSEMNVSTLELGDSALYLCASSLPGGSNYGYTFGSGTRLTVV.

This clone was seen a few times. The chain has TRBV7-3 and TRBJ2-2; 9 nucleotides line up with TRBD2. The CDR3 totals 17 residues. Germline V gene data show CDR1 as SGHTA and CDR2 as FQGTGA. Trimming cost V 5 bases and J 5 bases; bases outside gene matches: 12. The CDR3 spells CASSPGIVAGGTGELFF. The CDR3 nucleotides are TGTGCCAGCAGCCCAGGGATCGTGGCGGGAGGGACCGGGGAGCTGTTTTTT. Full variable domain (rest looked up from reference TRBV7-3 and TRBJ2-2): GAGVSQTPSNKVTEKGKYVELRCDPISGHTALYWYRQSLGQGPEFLIYFQGTGAADDSGLPNDRFFAVRPEGSVSTLKIQRTERGDSAVYLCASSPGIVAGGTGELFFGEGSRLTVL.

This sequence joins TRBV6-6 and TRBJ1-1, with D unclear. This CDR3 is built from 15 residues. The germline V gene encodes CDR1 MNHNY and CDR2 SVGAGI (reference sequence). Deletions cut 0 bases from V and 4 bases from J, with 12 bases between. CDR3 bases: TGTGCCAGCAGTTACTCGATAGCCCGGGGCACTGAAGCTTTCTTT. Residues: CASSYSIARGTEAFF.

This clone was counted once. The chain employs TRBV28 and TRBJ2-3; 11 nucleotides match TRBD2. This CDR3 spans 16 amino acids. J gave up 3 bases and V 0 bases, and 2 bases lay outside the gene matches. Per germline, CDR1 MDHEN and CDR2 SYDVKM. The CDR3 reads CASSLWASGRTDTQYF. CDR3 coding DNA: TGTGCCAGCAGTTTATGGGCTAGCGGGAGGACAGATACGCAGTATTTT. The variable domain in full, with the rest retrieved from reference TRBV28 and TRBJ2-3, is DVKVTQSSRYLVKRTGEKVFLECVQDMDHENMFWYRQDPGLGLRLIYFSYDVKMKEKGDIPEGYSVSREKKERFSLILESASTNQTSMYLCASSLWASGRTDTQYFGPGTRLTVL.

In its sample, this clone was seen once. The rearrangement joins TRBV7-2 to TRBJ1-1; D not certain. CDR3 length: 15 residues. Germline-derived CDR1 and CDR2 are SGHTA and FQGNSA. Between the trimmed V and J ends, which lost 1 base and 1 base, there was a span of 10 bases. Here the CDR3 reads CASSLDFKGNTEAFF. Here the CDR3 DNA reads TGTGCCAGCAGCTTAGATTTTAAGGGGAACACTGAAGCTTTCTTT.

The chain recombines TRBV29-1 with TRBJ2-1; D gene ambiguous. The V end lost 4 bases, the J end lost 4 bases, and 14 bases lay between the germline ends. Per the germline V gene, CDR1 is SQVTM and CDR2 is ANQGSEA. CDR3 length equals 14 residues. CDR3 sequence: CSVADGSGYNEQFF. The CDR3 DNA is TGCAGCGTTGCTGATGGCAGTGGATACAATGAGCAGTTCTTC.

The rearrangement joins TRBV18 to TRBJ1-3, with TRBD1 identical over 7 bases. The germline CDR1 and CDR2 sequences are KGHSH and LQKENI. The CDR3 has 15 amino acids. The junction had 4 bases not matched to a gene; V was cut back by 3 bases and J by 2 bases. The CDR3 reads CASSPQTGPGNTIYF. CDR3 in DNA: TGTGCCAGCTCACCTCAGACAGGGCCTGGAAACACCATATATTTT.